One sample yielded the 7 T cell receptor beta chains listed below, sequenced in a study of identifying expanded T cells in peripheral blood. Generated by immunoSEQ multiplex PCR, the TCRdb table keeps only in-frame clones and is missing some. This sample carries 81,000 or so clones, less than 90% of them seen once, and the ten largest clones take 20%. Material: blood. Every receptor here comes from a person aged 18 to 75 in good health.

This chain uses TRBV28 with TRBJ1-3; possible D gene TRBD1, 6 bases. Trimming removed 5 bases at V and 0 bases at J, with 14 bases between. The V gene's germline CDR1 is MDHEN and CDR2 SYDVKM. The CDR3 loop spans 16 amino acids. CDR3 in DNA: TGTGCCAGCAGTCAGAAGGGGGTAAGCTCTGGAAACACCATATATTTT. Amino acid sequence: CASSQKGVSSGNTIYF.

The rearrangement joins TRBV28 to TRBJ2-1; maybe TRBD2 (5 bases). From germline, CDR1 is MDHEN and CDR2 SYDVKM. The CDR3 sequence is 13 residues long. Trimming removed 2 bases at V and 8 bases at J, with 10 bases between. CDR3 region: CASSLGSVHEQFF. CDR3 DNA: TGTGCCAGCAGTTTAGGTAGCGTCCATGAGCAGTTCTTC. Using reference TRBV28 and TRBJ2-1 for the parts outside the CDR3, the full variable domain is DVKVTQSSRYLVKRTGEKVFLECVQDMDHENMFWYRQDPGLGLRLIYFSYDVKMKEKGDIPEGYSVSREKKERFSLILESASTNQTSMYLCASSLGSVHEQFFGPGTRLTVL.

The CDR3, as DNA: TGTGCCAGTAGTATTCCCGGGACAGCATTTGGCTACACCTTC. This gives the protein CASSIPGTAFGYTF. The chain employs TRBV19 and TRBJ1-2; 7 positions agree with TRBD1. Germline assignment: CDR1 LNHDA and CDR2 SQIVND (reference sequence). CDR3 length equals 14 residues. J was trimmed by 7 bases and V by 3 bases; bases with no gene match: 8.

V gene TRBV20-1 combines with J gene TRBJ2-1; D call uncertain. Germline V gene data show CDR1 as DFQATT and CDR2 as SNEGSKA (reference sequence). The CDR3 sequence is 11 residues long. The germline V and J ends were trimmed by 0 bases and 10 bases, with 7 bases remaining between them. CDR3 DNA sequence: TGCAGTGCTAGAGATCACCCAGAGCAGTTCTTC. The encoded protein is CSARDHPEQFF.

The chain has TRBV11-2 and TRBJ2-5, with 9 bases aligning to TRBD1. V was clipped by 1 base and J by 3 bases; unmatched bases: 0. The CDR3 extends over 14 amino acids. Germline values: CDR1 SGHAT, CDR2 FQNNGV. The CDR3: CASSLGTGEETQYF. CDR3 DNA sequence: TGTGCCAGCAGCTTAGGGACAGGGGAAGAGACCCAGTACTTC.

J is TRBJ2-3 and V is TRBV6-1, with 7 nucleotides matching TRBD1. V was clipped by 6 bases and J by 3 bases; unmatched bases: 12. Germline CDR1 reads MNHNS; CDR2 reads SASEGT. This CDR3 contains 16 residues. The CDR3 sequence: CASRELTGSVTDTQYF. The DNA for the CDR3 is TGTGCCAGCAGAGAATTGACAGGGAGTGTGACAGATACGCAGTATTTT.

This clone occurred once. DNA of the CDR3: TGCGCCAGCAGCTTGGTAGCGGGCCGCACAGATACGCAGTATTTT. As protein: CASSLVAGRTDTQYF. V and J are TRBV5-1 and TRBJ2-3; 7 bases align to TRBD2. The V gene's germline CDR1 is SGHRS and CDR2 YFSETQ. This CDR3 region has 15 residues. The junction had 2 bases not matched to a gene; V was cut back by 0 bases and J by 1 base.